These T cell receptor beta chains were read from a single sample in a study of T-cell reconstitution after alpha-beta-depleted transplantation in children. TCRdb reanalysed the PCR reads using MiXCR and keeps one entry per CDR3 protein. The data show about 610,000 distinct CDR3 sequences, with more than 9% seen just once and less than 4.5% held by the top ten. This material consisted of PBMCs from the stem cell graft donor, taken from the stem cell graft. These receptors were collected from a human donor who donated a stem cell graft to a child with acute myeloid leukemia. Each CDR3 is given with its conserved first and last residue. Each record gives: J gene, V gene, D gene, CDR3 protein. The D gene is left open where the match is weak.

TRBJ2-2,TRBV5-1,TRBD2,CASSLPGTRDTGELFF
TRBJ1-1,TRBV29-1,-,CSVESSGVSTEAFF
TRBJ1-1,TRBV5-1,TRBD1,CASSLAGQGARNTEAFF
TRBJ2-5,TRBV20-1,-,CSASFYAGRQETQYF
TRBJ2-3,TRBV11-2,-,CASHRGTDTQYF
TRBJ2-3,TRBV6-2/TRBV6-3,TRBD1,CASSYVGTGRTDTQYF
TRBJ1-1,TRBV24-1,-,CATRRTVNTEAFF
TRBJ2-7,TRBV28,TRBD2,CASSPLAGWGSYEQYF
TRBJ2-3,TRBV5-6,-,CASRPSGRGTQYF
TRBJ2-7,TRBV12-3/TRBV12-4,TRBD2,CASSPPGLAGEQYF
TRBJ2-1,TRBV12-3/TRBV12-4,-,CASSFVSYNEQFF
TRBJ2-4,TRBV12-3/TRBV12-4,TRBD1,CASSRPLGQGSHIQYF
TRBJ2-5,TRBV28,TRBD2,CASSLEAPGGLSGSRETQYF
TRBJ2-5,TRBV5-1,-,CASSALGAGETQYF
TRBJ2-3,TRBV11-2,TRBD2,CASSLGTTSSTDTQYF
TRBJ1-6,TRBV7-9,-,CASSLEGGLTLHF
TRBJ2-7,TRBV30,-,CAWSVGKGYEQYF
TRBJ1-1,TRBV29-1,-,CSGSSGPTEAFF
TRBJ2-1,TRBV14,TRBD2,CASSQKGGTPILFF
TRBJ2-1,TRBV4-1,TRBD2,CASSPDGTSGRSSYNEQFF
TRBJ1-1,TRBV28,-,CASRGLRTEAFF
TRBJ2-3,TRBV29-1,-,CSVGRLGLGTDTQYF
TRBJ1-1,TRBV30,-,CAWKGMAERTEAFF
TRBJ2-7,TRBV29-1,-,CSAGGGPYEQYF
TRBJ2-5,TRBV5-5,-,CASLRGAEETQYF
TRBJ1-3,TRBV2,-,CASSATIGVFSGNTIYF
TRBJ2-2,TRBV5-4,-,CASSPGSGNTGELFF
TRBJ1-4,TRBV7-8,TRBD1,CASSPPGQGAFEKLFF